This T cell receptor (beta chain) was recovered during a study of graft-versus-host responses after intestinal transplantation. Germline V gene lookup returns CDR1 LGHNA and CDR2 YSLEER. This CDR3 region has 15 residues. The V segment lost 0 bases and the J segment 5 bases; nucleotides outside the gene matches: 5. About this clone: Antigen: not known.

Clones were sequenced by immunoSEQ multiplex PCR, and TCRdb holds only the in-frame ones, with some missing. The sample lists 96,000 or so clones, approximately 90% occurring once. The source material was unstimulated CD4+ T cells sorted from spleen or lymph node cells, sampled before intestinal transplant. The TCR comes from a human donor who received an intestinal transplant. V usage is TRBV4-3 and J usage is TRBJ1-1; 8 nucleotides match TRBD1. CDR3 loop: CASSQDYRGTTEAFF. The CDR3 region has the DNA TGCGCCAGCAGCCAAGATTACAGGGGGACAACTGAAGCTTTCTTT.